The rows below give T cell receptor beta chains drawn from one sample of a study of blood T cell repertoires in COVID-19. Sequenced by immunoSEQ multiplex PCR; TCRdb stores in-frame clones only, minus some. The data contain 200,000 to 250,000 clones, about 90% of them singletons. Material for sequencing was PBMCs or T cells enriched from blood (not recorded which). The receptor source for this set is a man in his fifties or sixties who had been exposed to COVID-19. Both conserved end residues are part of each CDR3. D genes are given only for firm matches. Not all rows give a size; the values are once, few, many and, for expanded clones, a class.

TGTGCCAGCACTCCAGGGGCCCTGAACACTGAAGCTTTCTTT | CASTPGALNTEAFF | TRBJ1-1 | TRBV2 | NA | 14 | once
TGTGCCAGCACCTTACAGATTGCAAGCACTGAAGCTTTCTTT | CASTLQIASTEAFF | TRBJ1-1 | TRBV11-3 | NA | 14 | once
TGTGCCAGCAGCACGGGGACTAGCCCCTACGAGCAGTACTTC | CASSTGTSPYEQYF | TRBJ2-7 | TRBV7-2 | TRBD2 | 14 | NA
TGCGCCAGCAGCTTGGAAGACTCCCGCACAGATACGCAGTATTTT | CASSLEDSRTDTQYF | TRBJ2-3 | TRBV5-1 | NA | 15 | once
TGTGCCACCAGTGATCCAGGCCAAAGGCCCGGGGAGCTGTTTTTT | CATSDPGQRPGELFF | TRBJ2-2 | TRBV24-1 | NA | 15 | once
TGCGCCAGCAGCCCTACCACAGGGGGCGTATATGGCTACACCTTC | CASSPTTGGVYGYTF | TRBJ1-2 | TRBV5-1 | TRBD1 | 15 | NA
TGCAGCGTTGGACTAGCGGGAGAGACCCAGTACTTC | CSVGLAGETQYF | TRBJ2-5 | TRBV29-1 | TRBD2 | 12 | NA
TGCGCCAGCAGCTTGGAGGGGTTCGGAGAGACCCAGTACTTC | CASSLEGFGETQYF | TRBJ2-5 | TRBV5-1 | NA | 14 | NA
TGTGCCAGCAGTTTGCAACAGGGAAACCTCTATGGCTACACCTTC | CASSLQQGNLYGYTF | TRBJ1-2 | TRBV27 | NA | 15 | NA
TGTGCCAGCAGTTCTCCGGGACTAGCGGGGGGGAGGTCCAAAAACATTCAGTACTTC | CASSSPGLAGGRSKNIQYF | TRBJ2-4 | TRBV2 | TRBD2 | 19 | NA
TGTGCCAGCAGCTTAGCGTTACAGGGATTCTATGGCTACACCTTC | CASSLALQGFYGYTF | TRBJ1-2 | TRBV7-2 | NA | 15 | NA
TGTGCCAGCAGCTTGAGGGGACATAAAGATCAGCCCCAGCATTTT | CASSLRGHKDQPQHF | TRBJ1-5 | TRBV5-6 | NA | 15 | NA
TGCGCCAGCTGCCCGGGACAGGGACCTGAAGCTTTCTTT | CASCPGQGPEAFF | TRBJ1-1 | TRBV5-1 | TRBD1 | 13 | NA
TGTGCCAGCAGCCTGGACAGGGTAGGGCAGCCCCAGCATTTT | CASSLDRVGQPQHF | TRBJ1-5 | TRBV5-4 | TRBD1 | 14 | NA
TGCGCCAGCAGCTGGCAGGGGGCGGAGACCCAGTACTTC | CASSWQGAETQYF | TRBJ2-5 | TRBV5-1 | TRBD1 | 13 | once
TGTGCCAGCAGCTTGGTCGTGAACTTGGGGGCATACAATGAGCAGTTCTTC | CASSLVVNLGAYNEQFF | TRBJ2-1 | TRBV7-9 | NA | 17 | once
TGTGCCAGCAGTGCCGGACAAGAGCAGCCCCAGCATTTT | CASSAGQEQPQHF | TRBJ1-5 | TRBV2 | NA | 13 | NA
TGTGCCAGCAGCCGTGACCGGGACAGTTACAATGAGCAGTTCTTC | CASSRDRDSYNEQFF | TRBJ2-1 | TRBV7-2 | TRBD1 | 15 | NA
TGTGCCAGCAGTTCCCGGGACAGGGGCCTCTACGGCGGCTACACCTTC | CASSSRDRGLYGGYTF | TRBJ1-2 | TRBV2 | TRBD1 | 16 | NA
TGTGCCAGCAGTGAAGCCTGGGGGGGCACTGAAGCTTTCTTT | CASSEAWGGTEAFF | TRBJ1-1 | TRBV25-1 | NA | 14 | NA
TGCGCCAGCAGCTTGGTGCCCGGGGACTATGGCTACACCTTC | CASSLVPGDYGYTF | TRBJ1-2 | TRBV5-1 | NA | 14 | NA
TGTGCCAGCAGCCCCCTAGCCGGTATTCAGCCCCAGCATTTT | CASSPLAGIQPQHF | TRBJ1-5 | TRBV28 | NA | 14 | NA
TGTGCCAGCAGCCGCCGAGGGCTCCTCGGGACAGTGAACACTGAAGCTTTCTTT | CASSRRGLLGTVNTEAFF | TRBJ1-1 | TRBV7-9 | TRBD1 | 18 | NA
TGTGCCAGCAGTCCGCGACTAGCCCGGGAAGAGACCCAGTACTTC | CASSPRLAREETQYF | TRBJ2-5 | TRBV7-6 | TRBD2 | 15 | NA
TGTGCCAGCAGTGACCTACAGGGGGCGGCCTACAATGAGCAGTTCTTC | CASSDLQGAAYNEQFF | TRBJ2-1 | TRBV6-1 | TRBD1 | 16 | NA